This T cell receptor beta chain was profiled in a study of response to subunit inactivated influenza vaccine. This clonotype came up many times. The antigen is undetermined. Regarding the study as a whole: The authors suggested that every seasonal influenza vaccination recruits few new T cells.

TCRdb reanalysed the RT-PCR reads using MiXCR and keeps one entry per CDR3 protein. The sample has about half a million distinct CDR3 sequences; approximately 11% are singletons. CDR3 length equals 14 residues. Per germline, CDR1 ENHRY and CDR2 SYGVKD. V was pared by 6 bases and J by 1 base, with 3 bases of the junction left unmatched. The receptor was derived from a man between 50 and 59 years old who received an inactivated influenza vaccine. This sample comprised PBMCs from blood, obtained 45 days after vaccination. The chain combines TRBV10-3 with TRBJ2-5; 9 positions match TRBD2. Here the CDR3 reads CAISLAGSQETQYF. DNA for the CDR3: TGTGCCATCAGCCTAGCGGGATCCCAAGAGACCCAGTACTTC.